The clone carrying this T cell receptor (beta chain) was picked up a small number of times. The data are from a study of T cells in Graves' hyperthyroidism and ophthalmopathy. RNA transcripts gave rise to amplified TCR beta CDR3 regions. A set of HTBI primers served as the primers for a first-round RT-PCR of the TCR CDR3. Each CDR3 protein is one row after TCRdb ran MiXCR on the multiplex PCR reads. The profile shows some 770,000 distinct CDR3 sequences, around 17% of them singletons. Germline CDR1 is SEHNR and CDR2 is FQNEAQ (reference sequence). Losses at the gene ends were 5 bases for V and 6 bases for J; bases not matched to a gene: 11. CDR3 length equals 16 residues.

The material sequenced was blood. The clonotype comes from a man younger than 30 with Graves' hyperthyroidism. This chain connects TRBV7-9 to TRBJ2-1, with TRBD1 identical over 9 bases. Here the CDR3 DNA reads TGTGCCAGCAGCCCCGGTACAGGGGGCGCTGTCAATGAGCAGTTCTTC. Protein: CASSPGTGGAVNEQFF.